The clone carrying this T cell receptor beta chain was observed many times. Germline CDR1 MNHNY, CDR2 SVGAGI (reference sequence). The CDR3 is made up of 15 amino acids. Unmatched junction bases numbered 3, after V lost 5 bases and J lost 2 bases. Primers used for first-strand cDNA, a TRAV- and TRBV-specific set, covered both alpha and beta chains. For amplifying TCRs, the PCR ran for around 20 cycles with Phusion, which was used together with a constant-region primer and the adapter on the V primers. Using its own MiXCR run on the reads, TCRdb lists one record per CDR3 protein. This table has some 94,000 distinct CDR3 sequences, 20% to 25% appearing once. These data come from a study of low-dose radiotherapy and immunotherapy resistance in tumors. As for the study in general: The schedule for Cohort 2 used 1 Gy per fraction every two weeks, which added up to 13 Gy over 26 weeks.

As for time point: after trial treatment. As for treatment: LDRT plus nivolumab, ipilimumab, low-dose cyclophosphamide and aspirin (RACIN trial). Source: PBMCs, taken after low-dose radiotherapy plus immunotherapy. The V gene is TRBV6-6, the J gene TRBJ2-1; 10 bases map to TRBD2. The TCR sequence derives from a female donor with ovarian cancer. The CDR3 nucleotides read TGTGCCAGCAGTCCCCTAGCGGGAGCCTACAATGAGCAGTTCTTC. Its protein is CASSPLAGAYNEQFF.